This T cell receptor beta chain was found in a study of cytomegalovirus exposure and HLA in healthy donors. Clones were sequenced by immunoSEQ multiplex PCR, and TCRdb holds only the in-frame ones, with some missing. The repertoire holds 100,000 to 150,000 clones, with 85% to 90% as singletons. Details on this clone: Its cognate antigen is unknown.

This CDR3 region has 16 residues. Germline assignment: CDR1 MDHEN and CDR2 SYDVKM. V was trimmed by 2 bases and J by 0 bases, leaving 14 bases between them. Overall study findings and caveats: The listing of some 170 TCR beta chains classed them as cytomegalovirus-associated. In vitro assays verified that three CMV-associated chains recognized CMV antigens specifically.

The source of this sequence is a woman aged 18 to 35 in good health and CMV-seronegative. The chain carries TRBV28 and TRBJ2-7; weak D call: TRBD2 (6 bases). The sample was PBMCs. CDR3 loop: CASSLGGKGSSYEQYF. DNA of the CDR3: TGTGCCAGCAGTTTAGGAGGGAAAGGGAGCTCCTACGAGCAGTACTTC.